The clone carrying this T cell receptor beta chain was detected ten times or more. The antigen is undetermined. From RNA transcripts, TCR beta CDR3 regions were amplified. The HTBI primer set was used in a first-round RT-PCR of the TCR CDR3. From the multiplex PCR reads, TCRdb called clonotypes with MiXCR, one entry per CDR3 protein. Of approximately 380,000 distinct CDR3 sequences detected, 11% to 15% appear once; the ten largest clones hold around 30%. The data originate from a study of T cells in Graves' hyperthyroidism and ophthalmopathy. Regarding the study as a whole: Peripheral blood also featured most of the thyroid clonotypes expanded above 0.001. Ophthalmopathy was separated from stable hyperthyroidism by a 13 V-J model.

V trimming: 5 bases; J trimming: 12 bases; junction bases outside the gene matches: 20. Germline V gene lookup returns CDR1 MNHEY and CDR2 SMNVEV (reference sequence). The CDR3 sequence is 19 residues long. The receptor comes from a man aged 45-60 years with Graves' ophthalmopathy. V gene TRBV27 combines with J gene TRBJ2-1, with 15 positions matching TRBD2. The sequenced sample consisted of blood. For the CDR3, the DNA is TGTGCCAGCAGTCCGCCCTACAGGACTAGCGGGAGGGCATTTGAGGGGCAGTTCTTC. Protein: CASSPPYRTSGRAFEGQFF.